This T cell receptor beta chain was captured in a study of T cell responses to AZD1222 COVID-19 vaccine. Produced via immunoSEQ multiplex PCR; TCRdb's table is partial and in-frame only. The sample has approximately 90,000 clones, around 90% seen once; the top ten hold about 12%. V lost 6 bases and J 9 bases, leaving 18 bases between the germline ends. The CDR3 sequence is 14 residues long. CDR1 and CDR2 (germline): ENHRY, SYGVKD. Concerning this clone itself: The antigen remains unidentified.

The study's findings and limits: Most donors were white British, females outnumbered males, and clonal diversity was possibly underestimated. Repertoire collection took place solely once the T cell response had peaked. The number of AZD1222 recipients seropositive at baseline was only five to seven.

The sample in question was peripheral blood, obtained on day 0 of AZD1222 vaccination. The receptor was derived from an adult in good health. This chain joins TRBV10-3 and TRBJ2-1, with D tentatively TRBD1 or TRBD2 (5 bases each). In nucleotides, the CDR3 is TGTGCCATCAGGCCGGGACCGGGTGTTACTGAGCAGTTCTTC. Protein sequence: CAIRPGPGVTEQFF.